This T cell receptor beta chain was recovered during a study of shared clonotypes between healthy human individuals. Germline lookup yields CDR1 SNHLY and CDR2 FYNNEI. The length of the CDR3 is 12 residues. The V end lost 6 bases, the J end lost 4 bases, and 9 bases lay between the germline ends. The table came from immunoSEQ multiplex PCR; TCRdb's copy has only in-frame clones and leaves some out. Counted here are millions of clones, roughly 95% occurring once; the ten biggest clones make up more than 0.1%. The TCR sequence derives from a man aged 18 to 30 in good health. The sample was naive CD4+ T cells sorted from blood. Subset: CD45RA+ positively selected. The genes are TRBV2 and TRBJ2-5; a weak D match, TRBD2 (6 bases). CDR3 protein: CASRGGIETQYF. CDR3 coding DNA: TGTGCCAGCAGGGGGGGTATAGAGACCCAGTACTTC.